These T cell receptor beta chains were read from a single sample in a study of blood T cell repertoires in COVID-19. TCRdb's copy holds only in-frame clones and misses some; the assay was immunoSEQ multiplex PCR. Seen here are about 63,000 clones, 74% observed once, and the top ten hold roughly 28%. Sequencing was performed on peripheral blood. Source of these receptors: a woman of 80 years or more with acute or convalescent COVID-19. Both conserved end residues are part of each CDR3. Some rows have no size entry. The others give once, few or many, or a class for an expanded clone.

CDR3aa	j_gene	v_gene	abundance
CATSDGQVSYGYTF	TRBJ1-2	TRBV24-1	-
CASSRDSLSYNEQFF	TRBJ2-1	TRBV7-2	few
CASSEEVGRYEQYF	TRBJ2-7	TRBV6-1	-
CASSYRDRIENEQYF	TRBJ2-7	TRBV5-1	-
CASSLTGVGYEQYF	TRBJ2-7	TRBV5-5	-
CASRLALAGAARTQYF	TRBJ2-3	TRBV28	-
CSVSQQGAQGTQYF	TRBJ2-5	TRBV29-1	-
CASSQARGGFTEAFF	TRBJ1-1	TRBV4-3	-
CASSQDAGGGANTEAFF	TRBJ1-1	TRBV3-1/TRBV3-2	-
CASSLGPWRPKGDEQFF	TRBJ2-1	TRBV13	-
CASSREDYNEQFF	TRBJ2-1	TRBV18	-
CASSNTVAEQYF	TRBJ2-7	TRBV6-2/TRBV6-3	-
CASSLTGRAGELFF	TRBJ2-2	TRBV4-1	-
CASSLSQAHEQYF	TRBJ2-7	TRBV7-2	-
CASSTQGYNEQFF	TRBJ2-1	TRBV7-6	-
CASSDRPWTGDQPQHF	TRBJ1-5	TRBV28	-
CASSLRDNGYNEQFF	TRBJ2-1	TRBV19	-
CASSSTNFGRVNEQYF	TRBJ2-7	TRBV6-5	few
CAWSSLGQSGGEQYF	TRBJ2-7	TRBV30	-
CASSIDPPGEVYNEQFF	TRBJ2-1	TRBV19	-
CASSAKPLGTSGRIYEQYF	TRBJ2-7	TRBV19	-
CASSELASLEQYF	TRBJ2-7	TRBV6-1	-
CASSLGQGDTDTQYF	TRBJ2-3	TRBV7-2	-
CASSLRDRDTGELFF	TRBJ2-2	TRBV11-2	-
CASRPGTGAMGTEAFF	TRBJ1-1	TRBV7-9	few
CASREARDAKNIQYF	TRBJ2-4	TRBV28	-